This TCR beta chain was identified in a study of cytotoxic CD8 clonotypes in ibrutinib-treated CLL. Overall study: Investigators reported roughly 24 partial and 2 complete responses; after median roughly 63 months, roughly 14 patients remained remitted and roughly twelve progressed. After a median around 11 months on treatment (6 to 36), response samples were drawn. Points from the study as a whole: Circulating CD8+ T-cell counts were tracked by baseline clonality, which exceeded that of age-matched healthy donors.

Concerning this clone: What it binds is not known.

Profiled with immunoSEQ multiplex PCR; TCRdb holds only in-frame clones, not every one. The profile covers about 130,000 clones, with 76% appearing a single time and 5.1% taken by the ten largest. Per the germline V gene, CDR1 is MNHEY and CDR2 is SMNVEV (reference sequence). The ends were cut back, 5 bases at V and 3 bases at J, with 11 bases in the middle. The CDR3 has 14 residues. This chain uses TRBV27 with TRBJ1-5; D might be TRBD1 (6 bases). This TCR came from a human donor with chronic lymphocytic leukemia. The input for sequencing was PBMCs, taken after 24 months of ibrutinib treatment. The CDR3 DNA is TGTGCCAGCAGTCTACGGGACACCAATCAGCCCCAGCATTTT. Its protein product is CASSLRDTNQPQHF.